This T cell receptor (beta chain) was sequenced in a study of a mutant IDH1 vaccine in newly diagnosed glioma. The overall study: Antecedent treatment encompassed radiotherapy, temozolomide, or their combination; the majority received both.

Profiling relied on immunoSEQ multiplex PCR, and the TCRdb table lists in-frame clones only, not all of them. Of tens of thousands of clones listed, roughly 80% are singletons. Germline-derived CDR1 and CDR2 are SGHVS and FQNEAQ. This CDR3 has 16 amino acids. Trimming left V 5 bases short and J 0 bases short, with 14 bases between. The time point was: baseline, week 1 (first vaccination visit). Regarding treatment: pre-vaccination baseline after standard-of-care therapy. The chain links TRBV7-8 to TRBJ1-3; tentative D call: TRBD1 (6 bases). Sequenced here: PBMCs, sampled from a glioma patient treated with radiotherapy, temozolomide or both. The sequence was obtained from a man aged 18 to 29 with glioma. The CDR3 reads CASSPQRGASGNTIYF. The CDR3 nucleotides are TGTGCCAGCAGCCCCCAGAGGGGGGCCTCTGGAAACACCATATATTTT.